This T cell receptor beta chain was profiled in a study of cytomegalovirus exposure and HLA in healthy donors. The PCR made use of 60 Vbeta and 13 Jbeta primers. Generated by immunoSEQ multiplex PCR, the TCRdb table keeps only in-frame clones and is missing some. The sample includes about 76,000 clones, roughly 76% of them seen just once. Per the germline V gene, CDR1 is SNHLY and CDR2 is FYNNEI. The CDR3 has 13 amino acids. Trimming left V 6 bases short and J 2 bases short, with 10 bases between. The clonotype comes from a male donor in good health and CMV-seropositive. The chain carries TRBV2 and TRBJ1-2; perhaps TRBD1 as D (5 bases). The sequencing input was PBMCs. The DNA of the CDR3 is TGTGCCAGCAGGGGCAGGGTGAACTATGGCTACACCTTC. Amino acids: CASRGRVNYGYTF.